The rows below give T cell receptor beta chains drawn from one sample of a study of T cell repertoires in cytomegalovirus infection. TCRdb reprocessed the reads with MiXCR, giving one entry per CDR3 protein. The sample lists some 270,000 distinct CDR3 sequences, about 20% occurring once. These TCRs' antigens remain unknown. The sample consisted of cultured PBMCs, taken from culture after CMV antigen stimulation. The receptors come from a human donor in good health (CMV status not recorded). Some clones in this sample may be carry-over from other donors' samples. Both conserved end residues are part of each CDR3. Each record gives: V gene, J gene, clone size, D gene, CDR3 protein, CDR3 DNA. A D gene is named only where the DNA matches it firmly. The size field is filled for only some rows; it gives once, few, many or a size class.

>TRBV7-9|TRBJ1-2|.|.
CAISGTSAEGYTF
TGTGCCATATCTGGGACTTCCGCGGAGGGCTACACCTTC
>TRBV6-2/TRBV6-3|TRBJ2-1|few|.
CASSSNAWTGNNEQFF
TGTGCCAGCAGTTCCAATGCTTGGACTGGTAACAATGAGCAGTTCTTC
>TRBV6-5|TRBJ2-3|few|.
CASSYLPDTSTDTQYF
TGTGCCAGCAGTTACCTACCGGACACTAGCACAGATACGCAGTATTTT
>TRBV28|TRBJ2-1|many|.
CASSRDGSSYNEQFF
TGTGCCAGCAGCCGGGACGGGAGCTCCTACAATGAGCAGTTCTTC
>TRBV12-3/TRBV12-4|TRBJ1-1|.|.
CASSSLRGGTEAFF
TGTGCCAGCAGTTCCCTCAGGGGAGGCACTGAAGCTTTCTTT
>TRBV7-9|TRBJ2-1|many|.
CASSSVGQTYEQFF
TGTGCCAGCAGCTCCGTTGGCCAGACATATGAGCAGTTCTTC
>TRBV7-9|TRBJ1-5|few|.
CASSLEGEEGQPQHF
TGTGCCAGCAGCTTAGAGGGGGAGGAGGGTCAGCCCCAGCATTTT
>TRBV7-2|TRBJ1-6|many|TRBD1
CASNRGQGGNSPLHF
TGTGCCAGCAACCGAGGACAGGGGGGGAATTCACCCCTCCACTTT
>TRBV12-3/TRBV12-4|TRBJ2-1|few|TRBD2
CASSRRTSGSQDEQFF
TGTGCCAGCAGCCGAAGGACTAGCGGGAGTCAGGATGAGCAGTTCTTC
>TRBV7-9|TRBJ2-3|many|TRBD2
CASSLRTSGRLGPTDTQYF
TGTGCCAGCAGCTTAAGGACTAGCGGGAGATTGGGGCCCACAGATACGCAGTATTTT
>TRBV7-9|TRBJ1-1|many|.
CASSPGTPMGAFF
TGTGCCAGCAGCCCCGGGACGCCGATGGGAGCTTTCTTT
>TRBV7-6|TRBJ2-4|few|.
CASSLEGRQGYF
TGTGCCAGCAGCTTAGAAGGCCGCCAAGGGTACTTC
>TRBV4-1|TRBJ2-7|.|TRBD2
CASSQDSGTTYEQYF
TGCGCCAGCAGCCAAGATAGCGGGACGACCTACGAGCAGTACTTC
>TRBV20-1|TRBJ1-6|.|.
CSARRISSYNSPLHF
TGCAGTGCTAGAAGAATCAGCTCCTATAATTCACCCCTCCACTTT